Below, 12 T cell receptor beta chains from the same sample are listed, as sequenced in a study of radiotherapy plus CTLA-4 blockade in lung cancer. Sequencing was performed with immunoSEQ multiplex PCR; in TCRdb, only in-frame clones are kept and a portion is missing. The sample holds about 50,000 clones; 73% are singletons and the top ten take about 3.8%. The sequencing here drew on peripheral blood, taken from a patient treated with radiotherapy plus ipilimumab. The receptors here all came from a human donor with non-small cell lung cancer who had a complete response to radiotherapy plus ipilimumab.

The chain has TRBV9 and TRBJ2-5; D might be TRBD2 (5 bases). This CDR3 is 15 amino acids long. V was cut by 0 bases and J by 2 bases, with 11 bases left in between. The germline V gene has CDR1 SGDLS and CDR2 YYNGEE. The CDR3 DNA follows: TGTGCCAGCAGCGTAGGAGGGAGAAATCAAGAGACCCAGTACTTC. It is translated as CASSVGGRNQETQYF.

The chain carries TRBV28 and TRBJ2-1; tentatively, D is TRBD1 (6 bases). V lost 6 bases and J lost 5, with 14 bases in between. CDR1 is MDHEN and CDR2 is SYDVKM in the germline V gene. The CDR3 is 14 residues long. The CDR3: CASRRQATHNEQFF. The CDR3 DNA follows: TGTGCCAGCAGGAGACAGGCCACCCACAATGAGCAGTTCTTC.

In nucleotides, the CDR3 is TGTGCCAGCAGCTTGGCCAAGGGGAATGAAAAACTGTTTTTT. It translates to CASSLAKGNEKLFF. V is TRBV5-4 and J is TRBJ1-4; a possible D gene is TRBD1 (5 bases). The V and J ends lost 0 bases and 5 bases respectively, with 8 bases between them. The CDR3 totals 14 residues. The germline gives CDR1 SGHNT, CDR2 YYREEE (reference sequence).

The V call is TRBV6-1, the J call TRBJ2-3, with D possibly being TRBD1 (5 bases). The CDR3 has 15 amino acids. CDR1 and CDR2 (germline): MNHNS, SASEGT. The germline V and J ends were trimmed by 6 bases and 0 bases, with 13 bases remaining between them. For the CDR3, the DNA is TGTGCCAGCAGCGTGACAGCCCTAAGCACAGATACGCAGTATTTT. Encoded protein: CASSVTALSTDTQYF.

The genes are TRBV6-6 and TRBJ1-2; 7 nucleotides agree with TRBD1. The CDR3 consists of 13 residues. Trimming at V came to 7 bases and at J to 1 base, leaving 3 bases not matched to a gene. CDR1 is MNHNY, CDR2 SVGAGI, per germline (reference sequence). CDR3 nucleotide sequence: TGTGCCAGCACTCGGGACAGTAACTATGGCTACACCTTC. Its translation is CASTRDSNYGYTF.

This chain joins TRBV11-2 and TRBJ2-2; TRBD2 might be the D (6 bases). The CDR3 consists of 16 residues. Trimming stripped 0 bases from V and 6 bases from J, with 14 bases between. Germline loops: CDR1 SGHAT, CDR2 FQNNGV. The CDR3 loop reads CASSLEQGGLSGELFF. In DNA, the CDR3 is TGTGCCAGCAGCTTAGAGCAGGGAGGACTCTCCGGGGAGCTGTTTTTT.

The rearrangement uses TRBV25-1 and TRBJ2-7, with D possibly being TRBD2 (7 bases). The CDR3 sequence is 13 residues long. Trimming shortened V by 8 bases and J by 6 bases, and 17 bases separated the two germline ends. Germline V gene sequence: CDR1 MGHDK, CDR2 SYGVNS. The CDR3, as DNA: TGTGCCAGCCAGCAGGCGGGGGCTGGCGAGCAGTACTTC. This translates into CASQQAGAGEQYF.

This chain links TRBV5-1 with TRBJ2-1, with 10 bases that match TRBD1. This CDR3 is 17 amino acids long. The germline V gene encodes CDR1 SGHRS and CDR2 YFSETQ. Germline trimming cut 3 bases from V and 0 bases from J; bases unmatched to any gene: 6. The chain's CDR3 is CASSSGTGVSSYNEQFF. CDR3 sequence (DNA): TGCGCCAGCAGCTCCGGGACAGGGGTTAGCTCCTACAATGAGCAGTTCTTC.

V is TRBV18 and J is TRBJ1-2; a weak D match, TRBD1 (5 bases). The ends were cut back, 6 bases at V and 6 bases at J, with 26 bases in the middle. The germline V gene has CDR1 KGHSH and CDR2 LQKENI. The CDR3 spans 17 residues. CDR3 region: CASSPITGTFSSDGYTF. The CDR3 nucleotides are TGTGCCAGCTCCCCTATTACCGGGACTTTCTCTAGCGATGGCTACACCTTC.

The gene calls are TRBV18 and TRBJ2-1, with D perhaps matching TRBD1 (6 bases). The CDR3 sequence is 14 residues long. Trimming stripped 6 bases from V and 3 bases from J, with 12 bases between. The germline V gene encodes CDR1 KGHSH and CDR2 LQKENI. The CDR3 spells CASSPRQDYNEQFF. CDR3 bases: TGTGCCAGCTCTCCCCGACAGGACTACAATGAGCAGTTCTTC. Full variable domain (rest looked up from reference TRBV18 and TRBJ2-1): NAGVMQNPRHLVRRRGQEARLRCSPMKGHSHVYWYRQLPEEGLKFMVYLQKENIIDESGMPKERFSAEFPKEGPSILRIQQVVRGDSAAYFCASSPRQDYNEQFFGPGTRLTVL.

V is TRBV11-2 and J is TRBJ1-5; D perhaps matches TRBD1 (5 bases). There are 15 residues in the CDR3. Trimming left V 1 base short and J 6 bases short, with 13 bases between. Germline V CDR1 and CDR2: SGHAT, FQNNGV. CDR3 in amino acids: CASSLGAQGFQPQHF. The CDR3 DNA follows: TGTGCCAGCAGCTTAGGGGCGCAGGGCTTTCAGCCCCAGCATTTT.

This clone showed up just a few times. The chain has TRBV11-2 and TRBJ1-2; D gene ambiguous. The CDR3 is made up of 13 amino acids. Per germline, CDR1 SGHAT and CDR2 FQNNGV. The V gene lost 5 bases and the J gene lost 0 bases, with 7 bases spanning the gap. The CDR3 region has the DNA TGTGCCAGCAGCCACGGTCCTAACTATGGCTACACCTTC. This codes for CASSHGPNYGYTF.